The entry below gives a single T cell receptor (beta chain) sequence along with its context. What it recognizes is unknown. The sample is drawn from a study of OX40 agonist ivuxolimab in advanced cancers. Background on the study: While on treatment, patients had intravenous ivuxolimab at 0.01 to 10 mg/kg every 2 weeks. Cohort: approximately 83% men, mean age about 60, aged about 20 to 90. The study's findings and limits: Among the lowest peripheral clonal expansion occurred in 0.1-3.0 mg/kg partial responders. CD8+ T cells averaged more expanded clones than CD4+.

Germline V CDR1 and CDR2: MNHEY, SVGAGI. Trimming pared 5 bases from V and 5 bases from J, leaving 15 bases between. The CDR3 is 14 residues long. Generated by immunoSEQ multiplex PCR, the TCRdb table keeps only in-frame clones and is missing some. The table records under 100,000 clones, around 89% of them present only once. The genes are TRBV6-5 and TRBJ1-1, with unresolved D. The sequencing here drew on CD4+ or CD8+ T cells sorted from blood, taken in a trial of the OX40 agonist ivuxolimab. This TCR was sampled from an adult with an advanced solid tumor such as melanoma, head and neck, liver or kidney cancer. The CDR3 DNA reads TGTGCCAGCAGTGCCTGGACGGGAGGGACTGAAGCTTTCTTT. It is translated as CASSAWTGGTEAFF.